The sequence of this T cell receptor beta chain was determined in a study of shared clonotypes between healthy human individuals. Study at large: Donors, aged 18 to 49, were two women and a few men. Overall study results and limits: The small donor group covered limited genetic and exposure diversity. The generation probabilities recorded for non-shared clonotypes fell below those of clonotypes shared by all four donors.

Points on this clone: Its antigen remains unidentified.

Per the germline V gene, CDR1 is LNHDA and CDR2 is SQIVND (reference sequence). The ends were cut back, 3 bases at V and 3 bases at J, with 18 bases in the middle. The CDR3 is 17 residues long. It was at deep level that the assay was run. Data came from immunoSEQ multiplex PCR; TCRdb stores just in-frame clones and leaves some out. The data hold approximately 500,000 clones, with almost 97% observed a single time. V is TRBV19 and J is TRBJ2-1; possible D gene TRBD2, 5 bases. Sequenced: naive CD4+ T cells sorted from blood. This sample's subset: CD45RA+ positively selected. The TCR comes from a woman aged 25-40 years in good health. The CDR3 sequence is CASSIQSAAQIYNEQFF. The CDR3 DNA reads TGTGCCAGTAGTATCCAGTCAGCGGCACAGATCTACAATGAGCAGTTCTTC.